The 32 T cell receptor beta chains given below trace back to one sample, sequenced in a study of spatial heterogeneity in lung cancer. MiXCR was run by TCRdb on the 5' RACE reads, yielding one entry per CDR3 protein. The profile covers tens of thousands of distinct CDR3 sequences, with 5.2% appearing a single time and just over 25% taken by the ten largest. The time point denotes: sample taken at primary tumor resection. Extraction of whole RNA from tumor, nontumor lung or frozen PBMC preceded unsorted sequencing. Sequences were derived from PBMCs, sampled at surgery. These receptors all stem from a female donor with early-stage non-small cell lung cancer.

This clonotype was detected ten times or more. The CDR3 coding sequence is TGTGCCTGGAGTGTATTCGGCTTGAACACTGAAGCTTTCTTT. Its protein product is CAWSVFGLNTEAFF. The chain employs TRBV30 and TRBJ1-1; no firm D call. CDR1 and CDR2 (germline): GTSNPN, SVGIG (reference sequence). Trimming shortened V by 0 bases and J by 0 bases, and 8 bases separated the two germline ends. The length of the CDR3 is 14 residues. Looking up the rest from reference TRBV30 and TRBJ1-1 gives the full variable domain: SQTIHQWPATLVQPVGSPLSLECTVEGTSNPNLYWYRQAAGRGLQLLFYSVGIGQISSEVPQNLSASRPQDRQFILSSKKLLLSDSGFYLCAWSVFGLNTEAFFGQGTRLTVV.

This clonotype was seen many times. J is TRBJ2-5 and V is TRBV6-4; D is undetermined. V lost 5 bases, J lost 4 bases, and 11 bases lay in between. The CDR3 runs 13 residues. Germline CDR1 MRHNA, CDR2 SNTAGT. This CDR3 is CASSLFYGETQYF. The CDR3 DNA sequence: TGTGCCAGCAGTTTGTTTTATGGAGAGACCCAGTACTTC.

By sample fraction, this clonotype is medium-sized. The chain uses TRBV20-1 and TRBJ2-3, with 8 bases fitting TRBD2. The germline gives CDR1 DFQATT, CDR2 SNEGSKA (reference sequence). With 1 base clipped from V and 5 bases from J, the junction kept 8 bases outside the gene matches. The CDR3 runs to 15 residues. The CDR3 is CSARVGGGPIDTQYF. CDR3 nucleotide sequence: TGCAGTGCTAGAGTGGGCGGGGGGCCGATAGATACGCAGTATTTT.

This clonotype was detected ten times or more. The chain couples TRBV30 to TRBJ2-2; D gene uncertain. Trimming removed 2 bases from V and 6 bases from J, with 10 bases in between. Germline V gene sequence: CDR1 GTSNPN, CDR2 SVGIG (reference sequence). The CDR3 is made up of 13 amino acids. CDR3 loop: CAWSHSVAGELFF. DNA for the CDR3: TGTGCCTGGAGTCACAGCGTGGCCGGGGAGCTGTTTTTT.

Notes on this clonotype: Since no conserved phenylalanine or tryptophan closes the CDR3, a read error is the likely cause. In DNA, the CDR3 is TGTGCCATCAGTCGACAGGGCTATGGCTACACCTCC. Encoded protein: CAISRQGYGYTS. The chain uses TRBV10-3 and TRBJ1-2; 7 nucleotides line up with TRBD1. The CDR3 spans 12 residues. The germline V gene has CDR1 ENHRY and CDR2 SYGVKD. V gave up 5 bases and J gave up 4 bases; unmatched junction bases: 1.

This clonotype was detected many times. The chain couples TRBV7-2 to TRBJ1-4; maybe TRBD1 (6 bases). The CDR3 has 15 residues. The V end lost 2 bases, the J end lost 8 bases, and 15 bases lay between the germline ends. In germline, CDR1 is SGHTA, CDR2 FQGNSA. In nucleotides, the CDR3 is TGTGCCAGCAGCTTATTAAGGAGGGGGGGAGAAAAACTGTTTTTT. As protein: CASSLLRRGGEKLFF. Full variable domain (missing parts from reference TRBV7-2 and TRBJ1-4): GAGVSQSPSNKVTEKGKDVELRCDPISGHTALYWYRQSLGQGLEFLIYFQGNSAPDKSGLPSDRFSAERTGGSVSTLTIQRTQQEDSAVYLCASSLLRRGGEKLFFGSGTQLSVL.

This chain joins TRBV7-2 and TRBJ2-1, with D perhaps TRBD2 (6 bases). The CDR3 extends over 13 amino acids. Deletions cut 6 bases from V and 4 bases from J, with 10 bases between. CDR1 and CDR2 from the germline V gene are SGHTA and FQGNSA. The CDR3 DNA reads TGTGCCAGCAGAAGCGGGCCTTACAATGAGCAGTTCTTC. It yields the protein CASRSGPYNEQFF.

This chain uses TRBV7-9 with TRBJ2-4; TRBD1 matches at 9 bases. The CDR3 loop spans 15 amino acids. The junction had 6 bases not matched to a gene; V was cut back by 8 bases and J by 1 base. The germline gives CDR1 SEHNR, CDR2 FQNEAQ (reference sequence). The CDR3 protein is CASQNDRGAKNIQYF. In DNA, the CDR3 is TGTGCCAGCCAAAACGACAGGGGGGCCAAAAACATTCAGTACTTC. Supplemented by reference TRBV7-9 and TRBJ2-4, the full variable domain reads DTGVSQNPRHKITKRGQNVTFRCDPISEHNRLYWYRQTLGQGPEFLTYFQNEAQLEKSRLLSDRFSAERPKGSFSTLEIQRTEQGDSAMYLCASQNDRGAKNIQYFGAGTRLSVL.

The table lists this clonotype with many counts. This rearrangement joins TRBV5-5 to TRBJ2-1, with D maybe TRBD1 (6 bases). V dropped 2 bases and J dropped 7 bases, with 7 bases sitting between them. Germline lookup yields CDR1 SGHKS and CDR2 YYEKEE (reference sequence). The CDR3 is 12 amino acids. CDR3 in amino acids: CASSFQGNEQFF. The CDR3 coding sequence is TGTGCCAGCAGCTTCCAGGGGAATGAGCAGTTCTTC.

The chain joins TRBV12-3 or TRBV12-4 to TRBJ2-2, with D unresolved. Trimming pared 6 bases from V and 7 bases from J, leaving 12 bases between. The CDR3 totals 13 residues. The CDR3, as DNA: TGTGCCAGCAGCCCCCTTAAGCTCGGGGAGCTGTTTTTT. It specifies CASSPLKLGELFF.

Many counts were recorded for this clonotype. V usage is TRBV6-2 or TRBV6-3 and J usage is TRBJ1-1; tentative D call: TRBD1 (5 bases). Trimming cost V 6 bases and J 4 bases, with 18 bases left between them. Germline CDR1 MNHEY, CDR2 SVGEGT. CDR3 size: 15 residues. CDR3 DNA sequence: TGTGCCAGCAGCCCGTGGAACAGGCCGGCCACTGAAGCTTTCTTT. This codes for CASSPWNRPATEAFF.

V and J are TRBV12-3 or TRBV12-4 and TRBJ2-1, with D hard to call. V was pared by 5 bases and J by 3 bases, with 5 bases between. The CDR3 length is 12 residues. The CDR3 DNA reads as TGTGCCAGCAGTGCGAACTACAATGAGCAGTTCTTC. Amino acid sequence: CASSANYNEQFF.

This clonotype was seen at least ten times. The CDR3 is CASSPQRGQGPEAFF. The CDR3 nucleotides are TGTGCCAGCAGTCCCCAAAGAGGACAGGGGCCTGAAGCTTTCTTT. V and J are TRBV28 and TRBJ1-1, with 9 bases identical to TRBD1. CDR1 is MDHEN, CDR2 SYDVKM, per germline. The CDR3 totals 15 residues. V lost 5 bases to trimming and J lost 6 bases; unmatched junction nucleotides: 10.

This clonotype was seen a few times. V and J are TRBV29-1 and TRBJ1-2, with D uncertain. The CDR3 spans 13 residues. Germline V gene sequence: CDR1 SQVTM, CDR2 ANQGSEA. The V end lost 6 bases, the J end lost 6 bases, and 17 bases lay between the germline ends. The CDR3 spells CSVPHRGADGYTF. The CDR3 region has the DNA TGCAGCGTGCCCCACCGGGGTGCGGATGGCTACACCTTC.

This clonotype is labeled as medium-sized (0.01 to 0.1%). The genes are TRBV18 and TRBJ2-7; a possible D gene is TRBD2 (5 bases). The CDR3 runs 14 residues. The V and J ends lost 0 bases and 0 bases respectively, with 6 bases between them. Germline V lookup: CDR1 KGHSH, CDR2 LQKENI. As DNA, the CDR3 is TGTGCCAGCTCACCACCCGGGAACTCCTACGAGCAGTACTTC. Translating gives CASSPPGNSYEQYF. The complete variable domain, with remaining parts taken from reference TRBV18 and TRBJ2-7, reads NAGVMQNPRHLVRRRGQEARLRCSPMKGHSHVYWYRQLPEEGLKFMVYLQKENIIDESGMPKERFSAEFPKEGPSILRIQQVVRGDSAAYFCASSPPGNSYEQYFGPGTRLTVT.

The CDR3 sequence is CASRPSGGPETQYF. The CDR3 DNA follows: TGTGCCAGCCGCCCCAGCGGGGGGCCAGAGACCCAGTACTTC. The V and J genes are TRBV3-1 and TRBJ2-5; 9 nucleotides match TRBD2. CDR1 is LGHDT and CDR2 is YNNKEL in the germline V gene (reference sequence). This CDR3 comprises 14 residues. Germline trimming cut 8 bases from V and 4 bases from J; bases unmatched to any gene: 8.

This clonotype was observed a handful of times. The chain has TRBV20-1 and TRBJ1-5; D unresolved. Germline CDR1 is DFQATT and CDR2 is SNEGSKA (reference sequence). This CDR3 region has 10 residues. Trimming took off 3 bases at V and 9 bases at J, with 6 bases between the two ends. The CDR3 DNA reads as TGCAGTGCTAGCCAGCCGCCCCAGCATTTT. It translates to CSASQPPQHF.

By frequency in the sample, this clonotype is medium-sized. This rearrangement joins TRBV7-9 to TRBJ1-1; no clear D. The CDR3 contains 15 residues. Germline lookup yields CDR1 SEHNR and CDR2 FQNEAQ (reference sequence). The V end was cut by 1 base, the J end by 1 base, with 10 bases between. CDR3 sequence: CASSLESKRNTEAFF. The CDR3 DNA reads TGTGCCAGCAGCTTAGAATCCAAGAGGAACACTGAAGCTTTCTTT.

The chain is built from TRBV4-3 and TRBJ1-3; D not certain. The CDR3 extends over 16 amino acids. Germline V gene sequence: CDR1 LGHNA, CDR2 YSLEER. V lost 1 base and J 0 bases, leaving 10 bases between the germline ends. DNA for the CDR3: TGCGCCAGCAGCCAAGGGCTGTTAAACTCTGGAAACACCATATATTTT. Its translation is CASSQGLLNSGNTIYF.

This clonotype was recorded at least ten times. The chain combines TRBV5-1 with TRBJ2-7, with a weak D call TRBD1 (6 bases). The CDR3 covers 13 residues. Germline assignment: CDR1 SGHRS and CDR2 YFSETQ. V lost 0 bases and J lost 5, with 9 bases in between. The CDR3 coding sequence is TGCGCCAGCAGCTTGGAGTCAGGGGACGAGCAGTACTTC. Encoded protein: CASSLESGDEQYF.

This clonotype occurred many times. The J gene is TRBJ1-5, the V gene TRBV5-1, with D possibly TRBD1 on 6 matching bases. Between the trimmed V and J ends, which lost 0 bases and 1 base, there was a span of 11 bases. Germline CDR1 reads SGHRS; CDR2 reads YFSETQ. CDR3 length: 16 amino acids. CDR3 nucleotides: TGCGCCAGCAGCTTGGTGCCAGGGGCAAGCAATCAGCCCCAGCATTTT. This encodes CASSLVPGASNQPQHF.

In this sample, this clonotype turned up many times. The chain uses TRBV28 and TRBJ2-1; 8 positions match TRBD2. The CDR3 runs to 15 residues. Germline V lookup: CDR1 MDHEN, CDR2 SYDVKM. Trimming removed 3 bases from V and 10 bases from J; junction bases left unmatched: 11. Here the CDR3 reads CASSLRTSGPREQFF. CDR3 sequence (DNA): TGTGCCAGCAGTTTGCGCACTAGCGGTCCTAGGGAGCAGTTCTTC. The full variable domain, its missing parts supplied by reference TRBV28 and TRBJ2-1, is DVKVTQSSRYLVKRTGEKVFLECVQDMDHENMFWYRQDPGLGLRLIYFSYDVKMKEKGDIPEGYSVSREKKERFSLILESASTNQTSMYLCASSLRTSGPREQFFGPGTRLTVL.

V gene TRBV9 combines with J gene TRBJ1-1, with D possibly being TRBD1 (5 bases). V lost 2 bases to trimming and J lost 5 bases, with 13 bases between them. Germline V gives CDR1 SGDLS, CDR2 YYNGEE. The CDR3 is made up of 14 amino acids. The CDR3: CASSVKGLGTEAFF. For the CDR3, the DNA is TGTGCCAGCAGCGTTAAGGGGCTCGGGACTGAAGCTTTCTTT.

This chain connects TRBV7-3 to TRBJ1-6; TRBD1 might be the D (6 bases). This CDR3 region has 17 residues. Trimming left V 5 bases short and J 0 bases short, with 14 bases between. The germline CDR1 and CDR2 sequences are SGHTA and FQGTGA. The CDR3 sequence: CASSQGGKSSYNSPLHF. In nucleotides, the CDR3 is TGTGCCAGCAGCCAAGGGGGGAAGAGCTCCTATAATTCACCCCTCCACTTT.

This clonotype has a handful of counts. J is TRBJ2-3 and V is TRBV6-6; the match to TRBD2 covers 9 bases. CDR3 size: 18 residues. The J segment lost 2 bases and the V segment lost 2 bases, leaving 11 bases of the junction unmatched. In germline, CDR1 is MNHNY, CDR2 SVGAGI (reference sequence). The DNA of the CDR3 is TGTGCCAGCAGTTACACTCGGGCGGGGGGGAAAGACACAGATACGCAGTATTTT. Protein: CASSYTRAGGKDTDTQYF.

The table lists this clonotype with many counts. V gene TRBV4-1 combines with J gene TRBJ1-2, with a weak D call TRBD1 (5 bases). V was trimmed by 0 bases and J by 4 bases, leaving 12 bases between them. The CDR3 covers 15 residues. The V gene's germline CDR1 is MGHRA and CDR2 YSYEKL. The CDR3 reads CASSQEPTGFYGYTF. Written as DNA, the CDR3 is TGCGCCAGCAGCCAAGAGCCTACAGGATTCTATGGCTACACCTTC.

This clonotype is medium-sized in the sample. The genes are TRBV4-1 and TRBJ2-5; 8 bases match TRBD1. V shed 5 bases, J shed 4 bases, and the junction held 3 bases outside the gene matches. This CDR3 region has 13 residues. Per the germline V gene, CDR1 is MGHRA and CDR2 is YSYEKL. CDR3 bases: TGCGCCAGCAGCGACAGGGGTTCAGAGACCCAGTACTTC. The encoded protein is CASSDRGSETQYF.

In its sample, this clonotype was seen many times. This CDR3 is CSVGKGGVEQYF. The CDR3 DNA follows: TGCAGCGTTGGGAAAGGGGGCGTCGAGCAGTACTTC. V and J are TRBV29-1 and TRBJ2-7; 7 bases are shared with TRBD1. The germline V gene encodes CDR1 SQVTM and CDR2 ANQGSEA. The junction had 6 bases not matched to a gene; V was cut back by 4 bases and J by 6 bases. The CDR3 is made up of 12 amino acids.

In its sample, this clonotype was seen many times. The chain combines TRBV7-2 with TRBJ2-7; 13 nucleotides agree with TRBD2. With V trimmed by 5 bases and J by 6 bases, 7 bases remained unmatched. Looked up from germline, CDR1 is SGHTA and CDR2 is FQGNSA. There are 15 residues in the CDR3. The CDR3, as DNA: TGTGCCAGCAGCCCTCGGACTAGCGGGGGAGGCGAGCAGTACTTC. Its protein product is CASSPRTSGGGEQYF.

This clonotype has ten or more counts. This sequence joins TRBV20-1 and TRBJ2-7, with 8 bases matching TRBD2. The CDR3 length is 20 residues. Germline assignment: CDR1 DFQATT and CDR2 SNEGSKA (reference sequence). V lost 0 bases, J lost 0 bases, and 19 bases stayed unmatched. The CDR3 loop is CSARDTGRVAAGAFSYEQYF. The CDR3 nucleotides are TGCAGTGCTAGAGATACAGGGAGGGTCGCAGCGGGGGCCTTCTCCTACGAGCAGTACTTC.

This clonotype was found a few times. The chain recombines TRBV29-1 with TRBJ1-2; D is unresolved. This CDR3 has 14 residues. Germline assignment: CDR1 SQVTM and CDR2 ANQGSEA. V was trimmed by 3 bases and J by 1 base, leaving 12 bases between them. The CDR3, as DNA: TGCAGCGTTGAGAGGGAAGGTTTTAACTATGGCTACACCTTC. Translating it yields CSVEREGFNYGYTF.

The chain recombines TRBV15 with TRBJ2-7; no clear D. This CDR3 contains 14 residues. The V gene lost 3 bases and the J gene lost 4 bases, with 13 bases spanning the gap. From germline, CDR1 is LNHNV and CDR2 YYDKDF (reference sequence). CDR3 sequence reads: CATSSANRRYEQYF. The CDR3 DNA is TGTGCCACCAGCAGTGCAAACCGCCGGTACGAGCAGTACTTC.